The 8 T cell receptor beta chains listed next were all sequenced from one sample in a study of blood T cell repertoires in COVID-19. Here immunoSEQ multiplex PCR was the method, and the copy in TCRdb shows in-frame clones only, minus some. The data hold around 250,000 clones, with over 80% observed a single time. Sequenced: peripheral blood. The receptor set was obtained from a man younger than 45 who had recovered from COVID-19.

The V gene is TRBV10-2, the J gene TRBJ1-1, with D maybe TRBD1 (5 bases). The CDR3 sequence is 14 residues long. Germline loops: CDR1 WSHSY, CDR2 SAAADI. V was pared by 2 bases and J by 2 bases, with 9 bases between. CDR3 loop: CASSEQGGNTEAFF. Written as DNA, the CDR3 is TGCGCCAGCAGTGAGCAGGGAGGAAACACTGAAGCTTTCTTT.

V and J are TRBV2 and TRBJ1-5, with no clear D. Trimming stripped 8 bases from V and 1 base from J, with 15 bases between. CDR1 is SNHLY and CDR2 is FYNNEI in the germline V gene. The CDR3 extends over 15 amino acids. CDR3 in DNA: TGTGCCAGCGCTGAACGGCTGCGGAGCAATCAGCCCCAGCATTTT. Protein sequence: CASAERLRSNQPQHF.

The chain couples TRBV7-9 to TRBJ2-5; a possible D gene is TRBD2 (6 bases). The CDR3 totals 15 residues. V lost 4 bases and J lost 5, with 17 bases in between. CDR1 is SEHNR, CDR2 FQNEAQ, per germline (reference sequence). The CDR3 sequence: CASSSPAGLGETQYF. In DNA form, the CDR3 reads TGTGCCAGCAGCTCCCCGGCGGGGTTGGGGGAGACCCAGTACTTC.

The J gene is TRBJ1-5, the V gene TRBV18, with D possibly TRBD1 on 6 matching bases. Deletions cut 3 bases from V and 4 bases from J, with 10 bases between. This CDR3 spans 14 amino acids. From germline, CDR1 is KGHSH and CDR2 LQKENI. As DNA, the CDR3 is TGTGCCAGCTCACCGGACAGCCTTAATCAGCCCCAGCATTTT. Translated: CASSPDSLNQPQHF.

The chain links TRBV6-5 to TRBJ2-7; tentatively, D is TRBD1 (6 bases). The germline V gene has CDR1 MNHEY and CDR2 SVGAGI. The CDR3 spans 14 residues. Trimming cost V 11 bases and J 4 bases, with 21 bases left between them. CDR3 loop: CAVKKGVALYEQYF. The CDR3 DNA sequence: TGTGCCGTCAAGAAGGGGGTTGCCCTATACGAGCAGTACTTC.

The J gene is TRBJ1-5, the V gene TRBV12-2; the D segment call TRBD1 is taken from the table without a DNA check. TRBV12-2 is marked as a pseudogene. This CDR3 spans 16 amino acids. The CDR3 DNA follows: TGTGCAAGTCGCTTAGTGGCAGGCAATAGCAATCAGCCCCAGCATTTT. It specifies CASRLVAGNSNQPQHF.

A single count supports this clone. The rearrangement uses TRBV7-7 and TRBJ2-5; TRBD2 is a possible D gene (7 bases). V gave up 2 bases and J gave up 2 bases, with 12 bases separating them. Germline V gives CDR1 SSHAT, CDR2 FNYEAQ (reference sequence). The CDR3 covers 15 residues. CDR3 amino acids: CASSLLRGAQETQYF. In DNA form, the CDR3 reads TGTGCCAGCAGCTTACTACGGGGGGCTCAAGAGACCCAGTACTTC.

A single count supports this clone. For the CDR3, the DNA is TGCAGCCACCGGGACAGGGAAGGGGCAGATACGCAGTATTTT. This translates into CSHRDREGADTQYF. The chain employs TRBV29-1 and TRBJ2-3, with TRBD1 identical over 9 bases. The germline V gene encodes CDR1 SQVTM and CDR2 ANQGSEA. The CDR3 length is 14 residues. Trimming took 8 bases from V and 4 from J; bases not matched to a gene: 10.